This is a list of T cell receptor beta chains from one sample in a study of shared T cell receptors in the human thymus. Produced via immunoSEQ multiplex PCR; TCRdb's table is partial and in-frame only. The sample includes hundreds of thousands of clones, about 90% seen only once; the top ten take roughly 0.0089%. The same sample was also used in a study of human thymus T cells.

Sequenced material: thymocytes. The receptors come from a boy younger than two with a congenital heart defect. Each CDR3 is given with its conserved first and last residue. Fields, in order: J gene, D gene, V gene, CDR3 length, clone size, CDR3 protein, CDR3 DNA. A D gene is named only where the DNA matches it firmly. The listing skips clone size in some rows; elsewhere it reads once, few, many or a size class.

TRBJ2-1,TRBD2,TRBV5-1,16,-,CASSWWGLAGNNEQFF,TGCGCCAGCAGCTGGTGGGGGCTAGCGGGTAACAATGAGCAGTTCTTC
TRBJ1-2,TRBD1,TRBV7-9,18,once,CASSLGGSPGQSFYGYTF,TGTGCCAGCAGCTTAGGGGGGTCACCGGGACAGAGCTTCTATGGCTACACCTTC
TRBJ2-3,TRBD2,TRBV11-3,17,-,CASSEASGGGEGDTQYF,TGTGCCAGCAGCGAGGCTAGCGGGGGGGGAGAAGGAGATACGCAGTATTTT
TRBJ2-2,-,TRBV5-1,18,-,CASSLTDSIWEEPGELFF,TGCGCCAGCAGCTTGACCGACTCTATTTGGGAGGAACCCGGGGAGCTGTTTTTT
TRBJ2-7,-,TRBV9,13,-,CASSNSPGYEQYF,TGTGCCAGCAGCAACTCTCCGGGCTACGAGCAGTACTTC
TRBJ2-7,-,TRBV4-2,18,-,CASSQALGRQATAYEQYF,TGTGCCAGCAGCCAAGCTTTAGGGAGACAGGCGACCGCCTACGAGCAGTACTTC
TRBJ1-1,-,TRBV28,16,-,CASSAGSLKQNTEAFF,TGTGCCAGCAGCGCCGGGTCCCTTAAACAGAACACTGAAGCTTTCTTT
TRBJ1-4,TRBD1,TRBV7-6,16,-,CASSLGTQGDNEKLFF,TGTGCCAGCAGCTTAGGTACACAGGGGGATAATGAAAAACTGTTTTTT
TRBJ1-5,TRBD1,TRBV5-1,19,-,CASSTPGATGTATYQPQHF,TGCGCCAGCAGCACTCCTGGGGCGACCGGGACAGCAACTTATCAGCCCCAGCATTTT
TRBJ2-3,TRBD2,TRBV25-1,16,-,CASSARLAGFADTQYF,TGTGCCAGCAGTGCCAGACTAGCGGGTTTCGCAGATACGCAGTATTTT
TRBJ2-4,-,TRBV5-1,16,-,CASSSHRAKRENIQYF,TGCGCCAGCAGCTCTCACAGGGCCAAGAGGGAAAACATTCAGTACTTC
TRBJ2-7,TRBD1,TRBV6-5,14,-,CASSLGTGTYEQYF,TGTGCCAGCTCCCTGGGGACAGGGACCTACGAGCAGTACTTC
TRBJ2-4,TRBD2,TRBV7-9,15,-,CASSFGAGGANIQYF,TGTGCCAGCAGCTTCGGAGCGGGAGGGGCAAACATTCAGTACTTC
TRBJ2-2,-,TRBV6-5,16,-,CASSCINGSNTGELFF,TGTGCCAGCAGTTGTATTAACGGGTCGAACACCGGGGAGCTGTTTTTT
TRBJ1-3,-,TRBV18,16,-,CASSPPGPENGNTIYF,TGTGCCAGCTCACCACCGGGCCCAGAAAACGGAAACACCATATATTTT
TRBJ1-5,TRBD1,TRBV28,15,-,CASSRTRTGYQPQHF,TGTGCCAGCAGCAGGACGAGGACAGGCTATCAGCCCCAGCATTTT
TRBJ1-2,-,TRBV30,15,-,CAWSVLPETNYGYTF,TGTGCCTGGAGTGTACTGCCCGAGACTAACTATGGCTACACCTTC
TRBJ2-2,TRBD1,TRBV4-3,16,-,CASSHLGQGGTGELFF,TGCGCCAGCAGCCACCTCGGACAGGGGGGCACCGGGGAGCTGTTTTTT
TRBJ2-7,-,TRBV6-5,16,-,CASSSLQSHPIYEQYF,TGTGCCAGCAGTTCTCTACAGAGCCACCCCATCTACGAGCAGTACTTC
TRBJ1-1,TRBD1,TRBV6-5,14,few,CASSPGQGRTEAFF,TGTGCCAGCAGTCCGGGACAGGGGAGAACTGAAGCTTTCTTT
TRBJ2-5,-,TRBV28,17,-,CASSLPVGDHGPGDQYF,TGTGCCAGCAGTTTACCCGTCGGGGACCATGGGCCGGGGGACCAGTACTTC
TRBJ2-5,TRBD2,TRBV25-1,18,-,CASSVNGTSGRVEETQYF,TGTGCCAGCAGTGTAAACGGGACTAGCGGGAGGGTTGAAGAGACCCAGTACTTC
TRBJ2-1,-,TRBV4-3,15,-,CASSQDSRVRNEQFF,TGCGCCAGCAGCCAAGATAGCCGGGTCCGGAATGAGCAGTTCTTC
TRBJ2-5,-,TRBV19,14,few,CASSDEGNQETQYF,TGTGCCAGTAGCGATGAGGGAAATCAAGAGACCCAGTACTTC
TRBJ2-7,TRBD2,TRBV4-1,17,-,CASSQRPAGGPSHEQYF,TGCGCCAGCAGCCAGCGTCCGGCGGGAGGCCCATCCCACGAGCAGTACTTC
TRBJ1-1,-,TRBV4-1,14,-,CASSQGQRNTEAFF,TGCGCCAGCAGCCAAGGACAGCGGAACACTGAAGCTTTCTTT